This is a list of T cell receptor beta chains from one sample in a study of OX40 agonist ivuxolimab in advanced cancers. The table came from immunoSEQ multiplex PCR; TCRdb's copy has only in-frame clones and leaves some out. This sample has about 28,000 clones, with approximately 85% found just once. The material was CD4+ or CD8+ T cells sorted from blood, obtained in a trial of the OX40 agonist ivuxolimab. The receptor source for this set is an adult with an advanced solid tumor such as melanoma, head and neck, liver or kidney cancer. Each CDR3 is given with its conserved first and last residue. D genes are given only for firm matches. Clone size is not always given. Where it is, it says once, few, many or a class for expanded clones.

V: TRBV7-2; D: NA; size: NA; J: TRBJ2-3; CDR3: CASSSPGRSDTQYF; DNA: TGTGCCAGCAGCTCCCCGGGACGATCAGATACGCAGTATTTT
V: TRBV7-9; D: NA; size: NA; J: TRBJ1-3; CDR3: CASSSGQDTIYF; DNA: TGTGCCAGCAGCAGCGGCCAGGACACCATATATTTT
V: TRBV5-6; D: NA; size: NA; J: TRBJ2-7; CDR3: CASSSIWEQGLYEQYF; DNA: TGTGCCAGCAGCTCAATTTGGGAACAGGGCCTCTACGAGCAGTACTTC
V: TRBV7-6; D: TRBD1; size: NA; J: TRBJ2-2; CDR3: CASSSGQAGTGELFF; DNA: TGTGCCAGCAGTTCCGGACAGGCGGGCACCGGGGAGCTGTTTTTT
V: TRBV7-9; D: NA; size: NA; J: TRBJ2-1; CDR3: CASSLDPNNEQFF; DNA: TGTGCCAGCAGCTTAGACCCAAACAATGAGCAGTTCTTC
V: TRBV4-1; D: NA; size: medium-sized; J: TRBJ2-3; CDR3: CASSLGTLSTDTQYF; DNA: TGCGCCAGCAGCCTCGGGACTCTAAGCACAGATACGCAGTATTTT
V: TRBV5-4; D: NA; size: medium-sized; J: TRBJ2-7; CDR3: CASSLAPGHEQYF; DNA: TGTGCCAGCAGCTTGGCCCCGGGGCACGAGCAGTACTTC
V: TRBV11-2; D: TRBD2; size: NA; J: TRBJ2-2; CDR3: CASSFGGRAHTGELFF; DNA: TGTGCCAGCAGCTTCGGAGGGAGGGCCCACACCGGGGAGCTGTTTTTT
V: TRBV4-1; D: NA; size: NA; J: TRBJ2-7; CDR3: CASSQGPHFSSYEQYF; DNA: TGCGCCAGCAGCCAAGGGCCACACTTTTCCTCCTACGAGCAGTACTTC
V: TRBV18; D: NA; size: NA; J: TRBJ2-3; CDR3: CASSLTPPGHLTDTQYF; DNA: TGTGCCAGCTCACTAACTCCTCCGGGACACCTCACAGATACGCAGTATTTT
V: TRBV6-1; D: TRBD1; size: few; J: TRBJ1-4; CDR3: CASSEPIGTGNEKLFF; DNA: TGTGCCAGCAGTGAACCGATTGGGACAGGGAATGAAAAACTGTTTTTT
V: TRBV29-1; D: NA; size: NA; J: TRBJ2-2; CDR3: CSVVGSANTGELFF; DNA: TGCAGCGTTGTGGGTTCGGCCAACACCGGGGAGCTGTTTTTT
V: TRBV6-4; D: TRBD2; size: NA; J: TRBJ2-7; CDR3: CASSYAAGDTYEQYF; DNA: TGTGCCAGCAGTTACGCAGCGGGGGACACCTACGAGCAGTACTTC
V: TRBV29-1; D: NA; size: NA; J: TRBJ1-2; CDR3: CSVATSGSNYGYTF; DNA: TGCAGCGTTGCCACATCGGGATCTAACTATGGCTACACCTTC
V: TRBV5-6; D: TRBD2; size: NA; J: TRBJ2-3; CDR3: CASSPTSGGITDTQYF; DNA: TGTGCCAGCAGCCCGACTAGCGGGGGGATCACAGATACGCAGTATTTT
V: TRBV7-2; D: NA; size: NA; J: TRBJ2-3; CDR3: CASSELRDTQYF; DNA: TGTGCCAGCAGCGAGCTGAGGGATACGCAGTATTTT
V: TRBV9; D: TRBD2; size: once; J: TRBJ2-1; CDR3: CASSVTAGANEQFF; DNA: TGTGCCAGCAGCGTAACAGCGGGAGCGAATGAGCAGTTCTTC
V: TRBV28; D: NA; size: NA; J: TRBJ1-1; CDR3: CATKKTVNTEAFF; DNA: TGTGCCACTAAAAAGACAGTGAACACTGAAGCTTTCTTT
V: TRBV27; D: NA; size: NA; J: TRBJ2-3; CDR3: CASSHRGTQYF; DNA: TGTGCCAGCAGTCACCGGGGTACGCAGTATTTT
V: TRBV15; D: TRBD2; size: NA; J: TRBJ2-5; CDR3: CATSRTSSQETQYF; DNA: TGTGCCACCAGCCGGACTAGCAGCCAAGAGACCCAGTACTTC
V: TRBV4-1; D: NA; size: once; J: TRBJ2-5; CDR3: CASSQGSTQYF; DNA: TGCGCCAGCAGCCAGGGATCGACCCAGTACTTC
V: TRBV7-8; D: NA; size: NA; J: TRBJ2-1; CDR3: CASSSPPEGLTINEQFF; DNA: TGTGCCAGCAGCTCCCCCCCTGAAGGACTCACTATCAATGAGCAGTTCTTC
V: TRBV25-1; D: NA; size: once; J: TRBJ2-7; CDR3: CASSPKGHPVSYEQYF; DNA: TGTGCCAGCAGTCCCAAGGGGCATCCCGTCAGCTACGAGCAGTACTTC
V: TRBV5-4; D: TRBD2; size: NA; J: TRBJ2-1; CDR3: CASSREEGRSSYNEQFF; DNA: TGTGCCAGCAGCCGGGAGGAGGGAAGGAGCTCCTACAATGAGCAGTTCTTC
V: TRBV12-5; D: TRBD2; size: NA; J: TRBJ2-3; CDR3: CASGTSGYDTDTQYF; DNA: TGTGCTAGTGGGACTAGCGGATACGACACAGATACGCAGTATTTT
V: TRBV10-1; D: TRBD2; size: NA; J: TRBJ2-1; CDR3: CASSRAGGDNEQFF; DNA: TGCGCCAGCAGTCGCGCGGGAGGGGACAATGAGCAGTTCTTC
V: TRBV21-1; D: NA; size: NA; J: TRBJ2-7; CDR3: CASSKVDGGQAIYEQYF; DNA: TGTGCCAGCAGCAAAGTCGATGGGGGACAGGCGATCTACGAGCAGTACTTC
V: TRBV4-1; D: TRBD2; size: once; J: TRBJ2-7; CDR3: CASSQAGGRSYEQYF; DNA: TGCGCCAGTAGCCAAGCGGGAGGGCGGTCCTACGAGCAGTACTTC
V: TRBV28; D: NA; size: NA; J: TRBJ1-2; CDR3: CASSLFLGGGYGYTF; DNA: TGTGCCAGCAGTTTATTTCTAGGGGGAGGCTATGGCTACACCTTC
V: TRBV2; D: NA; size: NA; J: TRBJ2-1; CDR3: CASSAGTDLNEQFF; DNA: TGTGCCAGCTCAGCCGGGACCGACCTCAATGAGCAGTTCTTC
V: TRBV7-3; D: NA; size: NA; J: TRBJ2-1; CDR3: CASSRTAYSYNEQFF; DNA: TGTGCCAGCAGCAGGACAGCGTACTCCTACAATGAGCAGTTCTTC
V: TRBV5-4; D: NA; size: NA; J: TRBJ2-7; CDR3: CASSLAGTGNYEQYF; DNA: TGTGCCAGCAGCTTGGCAGGGACGGGGAATTACGAGCAGTACTTC
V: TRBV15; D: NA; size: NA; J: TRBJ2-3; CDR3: CATSVGSSTDTQYF; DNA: TGTGCCACCAGCGTAGGGTCCAGCACAGATACGCAGTATTTT
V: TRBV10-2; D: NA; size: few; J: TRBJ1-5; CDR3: CASSELRNQPQHF; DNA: TGCGCCAGCAGTGAGCTGCGTAATCAGCCCCAGCATTTT
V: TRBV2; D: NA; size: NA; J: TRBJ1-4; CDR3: CASSGEGRSEKLFF; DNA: TGTGCCAGCAGTGGCGAGGGAAGAAGTGAAAAACTGTTTTTT
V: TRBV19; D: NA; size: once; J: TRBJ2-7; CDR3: CASSIYGGYEQYF; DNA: TGTGCCAGTAGTATTTACGGGGGCTACGAGCAGTACTTC
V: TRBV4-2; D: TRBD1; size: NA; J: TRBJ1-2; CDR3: CASSATGYGYTF; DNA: TGTGCCAGCAGCGCGACAGGGTATGGCTACACCTTC
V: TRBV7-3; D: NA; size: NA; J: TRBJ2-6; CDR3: CASSSPGHSSGANVLTF; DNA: TGTGCCAGCAGCTCTCCGGGACACAGCTCTGGGGCCAACGTCCTGACTTTC
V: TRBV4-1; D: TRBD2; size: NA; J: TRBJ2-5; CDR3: CASSQGTSGNRIGETQYF; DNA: TGCGCCAGCAGCCAAGGGACTAGCGGGAACCGTATTGGAGAGACCCAGTACTTC
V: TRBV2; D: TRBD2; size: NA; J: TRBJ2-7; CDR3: CASSRGETGLAGEGSYEQYF; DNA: TGTGCCAGCAGCCGGGGAGAGACGGGACTAGCGGGAGAGGGTAGCTACGAGCAGTACTTC
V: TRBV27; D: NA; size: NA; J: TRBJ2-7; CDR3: CASSLSRTPGLYEQYF; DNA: TGTGCCAGCAGTTTATCCCGCACCCCAGGACTATACGAGCAGTACTTC
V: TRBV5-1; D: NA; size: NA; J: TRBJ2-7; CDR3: CASSLAQAAYEQYF; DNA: TGCGCCAGCAGCTTGGCACAGGCCGCCTACGAGCAGTACTTC
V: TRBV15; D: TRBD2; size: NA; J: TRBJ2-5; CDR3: CATSSGGLQETQYF; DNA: TGTGCCACCAGCAGCGGGGGACTACAAGAGACCCAGTACTTC
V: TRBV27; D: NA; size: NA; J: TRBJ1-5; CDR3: CASSLVGPTSPQHF; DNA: TGTGCCAGCAGTTTAGTAGGGCCGACTTCGCCCCAGCATTTT
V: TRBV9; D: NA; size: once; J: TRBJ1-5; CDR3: CASGGAGDQPQHF; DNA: TGTGCCAGCGGAGGGGCTGGTGATCAGCCCCAGCATTTT
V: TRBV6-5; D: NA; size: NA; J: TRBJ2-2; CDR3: CASSYSNTGELFF; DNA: TGTGCCAGCAGTTACTCTAACACCGGGGAGCTGTTTTTT
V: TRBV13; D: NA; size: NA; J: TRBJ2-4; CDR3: CASSLEDFSGENIQYF; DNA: TGTGCCAGCAGCTTAGAGGACTTCTCCGGGGAAAACATTCAGTACTTC
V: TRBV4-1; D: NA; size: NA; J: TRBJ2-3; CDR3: CASSDRGGGITDTQYF; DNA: TGCGCCAGCAGCGACCGCGGTGGCGGGATCACAGATACGCAGTATTTT
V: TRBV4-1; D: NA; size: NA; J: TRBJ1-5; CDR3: CASSQEGGLSQPQHF; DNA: TGCGCCAGCAGCCAAGAAGGTGGACTCTCACAGCCCCAGCATTTT
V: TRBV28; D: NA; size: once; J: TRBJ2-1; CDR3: CASGPPYNEQFF; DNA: TGTGCGTCTGGACCTCCTTACAATGAGCAGTTCTTC
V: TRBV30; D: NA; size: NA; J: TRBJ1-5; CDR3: CAWSVISAQHF; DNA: TGTGCCTGGAGTGTAATTTCAGCCCAGCATTTT
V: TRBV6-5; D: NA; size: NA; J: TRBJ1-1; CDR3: CASSYQASSSAFF; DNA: TGTGCCAGCAGTTACCAAGCCTCTTCTTCGGCTTTCTTT
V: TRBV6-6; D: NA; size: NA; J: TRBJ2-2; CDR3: CASSYSTSRTGELFF; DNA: TGTGCCAGCAGTTACTCGACTAGTCGGACCGGGGAGCTGTTTTTT